The T cell receptor (beta chain) under discussion was sequenced for a study of control samples from healthy donors and cancer patients. Trimming took off 0 bases at V and 4 bases at J, with 7 bases between the two ends. The V gene's germline CDR1 is SGDLS and CDR2 YYNGEE. The CDR3 is 13 residues long. This table comes from immunoSEQ multiplex PCR, and its TCRdb copy is limited to in-frame clones, with some not included. This table has fewer than 300,000 clones, approximately 80% appearing once. The V gene is TRBV9, the J gene TRBJ2-5, with D possibly being TRBD2 (6 bases). The source is a woman aged 55-69 years with lung cancer. What was sequenced was PBMCs. The DNA for the CDR3 is TGTGCCAGCAGCGTAGACGGGGGAGAGACCCAGTACTTC. Translating gives CASSVDGGETQYF.